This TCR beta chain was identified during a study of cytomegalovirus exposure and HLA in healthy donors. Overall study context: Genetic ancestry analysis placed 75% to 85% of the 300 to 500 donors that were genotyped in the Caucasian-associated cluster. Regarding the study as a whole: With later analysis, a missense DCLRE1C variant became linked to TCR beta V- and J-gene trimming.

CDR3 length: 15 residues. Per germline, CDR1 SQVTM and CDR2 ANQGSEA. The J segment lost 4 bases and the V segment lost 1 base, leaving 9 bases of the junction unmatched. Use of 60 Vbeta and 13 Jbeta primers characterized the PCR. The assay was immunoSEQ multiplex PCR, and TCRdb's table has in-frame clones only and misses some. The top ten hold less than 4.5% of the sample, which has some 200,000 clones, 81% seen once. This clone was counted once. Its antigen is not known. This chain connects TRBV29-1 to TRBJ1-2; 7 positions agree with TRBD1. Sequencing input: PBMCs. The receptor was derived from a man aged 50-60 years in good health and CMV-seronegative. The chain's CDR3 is CSVEGVRDRAYGYTF. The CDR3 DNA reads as TGCAGCGTTGAAGGGGTGAGGGACAGAGCCTATGGCTACACCTTC.